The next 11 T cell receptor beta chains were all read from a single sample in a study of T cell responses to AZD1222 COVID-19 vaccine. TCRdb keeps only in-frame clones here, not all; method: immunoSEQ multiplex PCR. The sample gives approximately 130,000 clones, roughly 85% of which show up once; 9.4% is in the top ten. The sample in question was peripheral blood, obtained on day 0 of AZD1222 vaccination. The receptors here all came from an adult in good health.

The CDR3 sequence: CASRITSAGELFF. In nucleotides, the CDR3 is TGTGCCAGCAGGATAACTAGCGCCGGGGAGCTGTTTTTT. The rearrangement links TRBV12-3 or TRBV12-4 to TRBJ2-2; 7 bases are a match to TRBD2. The CDR3 has 13 residues. The J segment lost 6 bases and the V segment lost 6 bases, leaving 4 bases of the junction unmatched.

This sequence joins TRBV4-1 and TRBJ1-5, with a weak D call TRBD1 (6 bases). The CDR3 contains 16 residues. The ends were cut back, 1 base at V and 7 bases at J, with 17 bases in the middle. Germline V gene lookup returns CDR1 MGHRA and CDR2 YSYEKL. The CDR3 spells CASSQVFAGDRQPQHF. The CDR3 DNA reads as TGCGCCAGCAGCCAAGTATTCGCAGGGGACCGCCAGCCCCAGCATTTT.

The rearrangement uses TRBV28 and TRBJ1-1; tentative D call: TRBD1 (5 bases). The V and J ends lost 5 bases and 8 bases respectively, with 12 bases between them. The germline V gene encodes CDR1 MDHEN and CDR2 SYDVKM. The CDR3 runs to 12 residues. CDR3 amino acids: CASSPLTDEAFF. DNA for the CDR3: TGTGCCAGCAGTCCGCTGACAGACGAAGCTTTCTTT.

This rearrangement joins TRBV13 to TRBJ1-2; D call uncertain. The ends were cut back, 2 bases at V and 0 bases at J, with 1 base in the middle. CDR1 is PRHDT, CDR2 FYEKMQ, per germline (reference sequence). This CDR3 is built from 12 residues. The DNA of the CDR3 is TGTGCCAGCAGCTTAACTAACTATGGCTACACCTTC. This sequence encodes CASSLTNYGYTF.

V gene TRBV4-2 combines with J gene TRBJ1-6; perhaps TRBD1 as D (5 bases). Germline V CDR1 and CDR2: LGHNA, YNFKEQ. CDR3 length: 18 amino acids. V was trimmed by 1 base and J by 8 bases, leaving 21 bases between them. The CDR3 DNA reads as TGTGCCAGCAGCCAAGCCAAAGCGACAGCCCCAAGGGATTCACCCCTCCACTTT. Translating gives CASSQAKATAPRDSPLHF.

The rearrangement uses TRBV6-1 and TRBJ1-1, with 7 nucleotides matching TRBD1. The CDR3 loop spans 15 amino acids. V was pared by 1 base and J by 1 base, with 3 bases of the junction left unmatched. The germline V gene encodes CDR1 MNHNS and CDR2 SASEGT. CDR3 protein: CASSEDRGKNTEAFF. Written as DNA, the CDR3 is TGTGCCAGCAGTGAAGACAGGGGTAAGAACACTGAAGCTTTCTTT.

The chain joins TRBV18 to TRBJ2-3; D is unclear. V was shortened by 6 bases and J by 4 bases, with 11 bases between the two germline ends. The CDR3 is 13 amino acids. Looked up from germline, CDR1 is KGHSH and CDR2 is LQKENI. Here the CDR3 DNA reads TGTGCCAGCTCCTCTTCCCAGGCAGATACGCAGTATTTT. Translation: CASSSSQADTQYF.

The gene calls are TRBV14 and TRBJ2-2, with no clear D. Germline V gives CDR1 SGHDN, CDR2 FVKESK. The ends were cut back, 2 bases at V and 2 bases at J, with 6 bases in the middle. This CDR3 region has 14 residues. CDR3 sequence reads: CASSQRRNTGELFF. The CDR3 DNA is TGTGCCAGCAGCCAACGAAGAAACACCGGGGAGCTGTTTTTT.

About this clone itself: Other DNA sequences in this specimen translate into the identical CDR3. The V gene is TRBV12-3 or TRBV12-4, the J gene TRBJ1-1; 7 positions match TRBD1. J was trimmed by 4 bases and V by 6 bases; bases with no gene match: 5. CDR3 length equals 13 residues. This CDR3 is CASRSTGVTEAFF. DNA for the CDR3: TGTGCCAGCAGGTCCACAGGGGTCACTGAAGCTTTCTTT.

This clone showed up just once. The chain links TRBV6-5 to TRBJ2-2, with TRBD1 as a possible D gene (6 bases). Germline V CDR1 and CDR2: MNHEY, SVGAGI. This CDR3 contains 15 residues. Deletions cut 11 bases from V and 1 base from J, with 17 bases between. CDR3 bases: TGTGCCGGGCAGGGGCCCCTCTTGAACACCGGGGAGCTGTTTTTT. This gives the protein CAGQGPLLNTGELFF.

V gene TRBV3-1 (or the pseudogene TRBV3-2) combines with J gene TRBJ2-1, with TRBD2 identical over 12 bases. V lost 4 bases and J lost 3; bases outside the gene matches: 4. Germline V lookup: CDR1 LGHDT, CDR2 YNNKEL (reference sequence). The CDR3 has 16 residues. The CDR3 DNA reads TGTGCCAGCAGCCTCGCTAGCGGGGGGGTCTACAATGAGCAGTTCTTC. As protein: CASSLASGGVYNEQFF.